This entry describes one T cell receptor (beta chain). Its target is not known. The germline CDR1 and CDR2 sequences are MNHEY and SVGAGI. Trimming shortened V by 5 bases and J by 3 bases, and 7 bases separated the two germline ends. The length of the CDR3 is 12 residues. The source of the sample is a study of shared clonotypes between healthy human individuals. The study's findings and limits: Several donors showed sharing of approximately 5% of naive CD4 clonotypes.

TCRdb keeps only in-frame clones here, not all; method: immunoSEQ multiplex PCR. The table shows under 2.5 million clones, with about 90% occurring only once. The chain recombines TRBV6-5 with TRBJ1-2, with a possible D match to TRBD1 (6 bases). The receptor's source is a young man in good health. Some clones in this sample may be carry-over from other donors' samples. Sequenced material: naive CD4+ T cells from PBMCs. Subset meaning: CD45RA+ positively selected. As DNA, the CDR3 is TGTGCCAGCAGTCGGACAGACTATGGCTACACCTTC. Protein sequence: CASSRTDYGYTF.